The present T cell receptor beta chain was sequenced within a study of T-cell memory formation after mild COVID-19. Study-level points and caveats: A subset of responding clones appeared in pre-infection memory, suggesting cross-reactive memory joined.

TCRdb reprocessed the 5' RACE reads via MiXCR and lists one record per CDR3 protein. Among 250,000 to 350,000 distinct CDR3 sequences listed, less than 20% were seen once. With V trimmed by 1 base and J by 4 bases, 5 bases remained unmatched. This CDR3 has 17 amino acids. From germline, CDR1 is LGHDT and CDR2 YNNKEL (reference sequence). As for this clonotype: Antigen unknown.

Sequencing was done on a sample of PBMCs or a T cell subset sorted from them (not recorded which). The clonotype was recovered from a man younger than 35 who had mild COVID-19 (a few samples of this study predate the infection). Cell type and time point are not known. The chain combines TRBV3-1 with TRBJ2-5; TRBD2 matches 14 bases. The CDR3 nucleotides read TGTGCCAGCAGCCAAGGGACTAGCGGGGGGACAAGAGAGACCCAGTACTTC. It encodes CASSQGTSGGTRETQYF.